The entry below describes one TCR beta chain. Only in-frame clones appear in the TCRdb table, and some are missing; sequencing was by immunoSEQ multiplex PCR. The data contain a few hundred thousand clones, around 85% of them singletons. This sample is drawn from a study of blood T cell repertoires in COVID-19. About the research overall: The United States, Italy and Spain were the sources of the acute and convalescent COVID-19 samples.

Enrolled through a virtual design, the participants were between about 18 and 100 years of age and came from about two dozen US areas. Participants' reported clinical history set cohort assignment. All recovered Cohort 3 donors got two negative PCRs, got clearance, or saw symptom resolution. The receptor was derived from a woman in her fifties or sixties who had recovered from COVID-19. Sequenced sample: PBMCs or T cells enriched from blood (not recorded which).

The CDR3 loop reads CASSFRQGNYGYTF. DNA for the CDR3: TGTGCCAGCAGTTTTCGACAGGGGAACTATGGCTACACCTTC. The V and J genes are TRBV27 and TRBJ1-2; 8 bases map to TRBD1. Germline-derived CDR1 and CDR2 are MNHEY and SMNVEV (reference sequence). Germline trimming cut 3 bases from V and 2 bases from J; bases unmatched to any gene: 2. The CDR3 runs 14 residues.